The 2 T cell receptor beta chains given below trace back to one sample, sequenced in a study of cytomegalovirus exposure and HLA in healthy donors. The PCR employed 60 Vbeta primers together with 13 Jbeta primers. TCRdb's table, derived via immunoSEQ multiplex PCR, lists solely in-frame clones and lacks some. This repertoire shows around 170,000 clones, roughly 83% found once; its top ten account for 0.35% to 0.4%. Sequenced: PBMCs. Every receptor here comes from a boy younger than 10 in good health and CMV-seronegative.

This clone was picked up a small number of times. The V and J genes are TRBV6-1 and TRBJ1-5; the match to TRBD1 covers 9 bases. The CDR3 is 14 amino acids. CDR1 and CDR2 (germline): MNHNS, SASEGT. Trimming cost V 7 bases and J 2 bases; bases outside gene matches: 3. As DNA, the CDR3 is TGTGCCAGCACCAGGACAGGGGGCAATCAGCCCCAGCATTTT. It specifies CASTRTGGNQPQHF.

The chain joins TRBV19 to TRBJ2-5; 10 bases align to TRBD1. Trimming at V came to 5 bases and at J to 2 bases, leaving 5 bases not matched to a gene. Germline loops: CDR1 LNHDA, CDR2 SQIVND (reference sequence). CDR3 size: 15 residues. The CDR3 here is CASSPRTGGQETQYF. CDR3 in DNA: TGTGCCAGTAGTCCGCGGACAGGGGGACAAGAGACCCAGTACTTC.